Included here is one TCR beta chain sequence, with context. The CDR3 has 10 residues. In germline, CDR1 is SGHAT, CDR2 FQNNGV. Trimming shortened V by 7 bases and J by 11 bases, and 11 bases separated the two germline ends. The entry originates in a study of shared T cell receptors in the human thymus. The protocol was immunoSEQ multiplex PCR, while the TCRdb copy is restricted to in-frame clones and leaves out a portion. The sample contains almost 550,000 clones, roughly 74% of which appear only once. These same records also appear under a second study, on human thymus T cells. That work states: Obtained as resections during corrective heart surgery, the thymus tissue was then studied. In thymic and blood repertoires alike, V and J usage looked biased. A high degree of thymic repertoire overlap among unrelated individuals was reported in related research.

The TCR comes from a boy under two years old with a congenital heart defect. V usage is TRBV11-2 and J usage is TRBJ1-1; a possible D gene is TRBD1 (6 bases). Sequenced material: thymocytes. The CDR3 DNA reads as TGTGCCAGCACAGGGGCTAGGGCTTTCTTT. The encoded protein is CASTGARAFF.